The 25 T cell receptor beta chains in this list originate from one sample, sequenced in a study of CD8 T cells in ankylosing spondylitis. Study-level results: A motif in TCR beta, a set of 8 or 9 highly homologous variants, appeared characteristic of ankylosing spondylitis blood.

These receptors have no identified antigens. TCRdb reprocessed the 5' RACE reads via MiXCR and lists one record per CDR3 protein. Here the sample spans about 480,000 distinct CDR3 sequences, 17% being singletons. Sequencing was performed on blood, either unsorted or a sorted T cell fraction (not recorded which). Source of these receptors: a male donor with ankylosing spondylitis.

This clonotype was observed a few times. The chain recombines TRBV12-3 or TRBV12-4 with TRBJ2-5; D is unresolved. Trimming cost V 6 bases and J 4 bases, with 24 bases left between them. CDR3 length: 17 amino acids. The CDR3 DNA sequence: TGTGCCAGCAGCTCGGGTGGTCGATCCTCTCTGGGAGAGACCCAGTACTTC. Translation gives CASSSGGRSSLGETQYF.

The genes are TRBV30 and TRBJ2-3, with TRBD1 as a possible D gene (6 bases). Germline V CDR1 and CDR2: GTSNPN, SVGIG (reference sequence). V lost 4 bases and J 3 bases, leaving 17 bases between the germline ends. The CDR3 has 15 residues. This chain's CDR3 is CAWIPGSRGTDTQYF. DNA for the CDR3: TGTGCCTGGATTCCAGGGTCCAGGGGTACAGATACGCAGTATTTT.

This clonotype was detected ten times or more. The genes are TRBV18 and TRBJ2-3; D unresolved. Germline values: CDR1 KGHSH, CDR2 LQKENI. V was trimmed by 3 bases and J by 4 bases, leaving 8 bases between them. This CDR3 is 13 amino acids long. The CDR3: CASSPETPDTQYF. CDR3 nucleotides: TGTGCCAGCTCACCCGAAACCCCAGATACGCAGTATTTT.

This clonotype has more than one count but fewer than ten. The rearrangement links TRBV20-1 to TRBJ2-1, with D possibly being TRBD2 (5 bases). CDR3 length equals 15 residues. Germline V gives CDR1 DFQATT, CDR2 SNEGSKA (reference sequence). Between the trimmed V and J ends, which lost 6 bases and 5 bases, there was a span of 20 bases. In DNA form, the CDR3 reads TGCAGTGCGGTACCGTCGGGGATCGGAAACAATGAGCAGTTCTTC. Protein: CSAVPSGIGNNEQFF.

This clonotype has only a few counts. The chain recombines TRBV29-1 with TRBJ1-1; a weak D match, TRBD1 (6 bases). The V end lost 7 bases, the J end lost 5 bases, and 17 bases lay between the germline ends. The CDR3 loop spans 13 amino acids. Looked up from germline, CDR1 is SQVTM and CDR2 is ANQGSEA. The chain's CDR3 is CSAAQGRGTEAFF. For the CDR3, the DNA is TGCAGCGCTGCACAGGGCCGAGGGACTGAAGCTTTCTTT.

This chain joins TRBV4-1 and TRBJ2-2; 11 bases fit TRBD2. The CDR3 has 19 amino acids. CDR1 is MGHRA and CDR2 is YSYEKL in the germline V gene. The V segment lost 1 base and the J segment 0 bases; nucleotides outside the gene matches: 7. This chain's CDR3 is CASSQARGGLAANTGELFF. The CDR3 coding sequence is TGCGCCAGCAGCCAAGCTCGCGGGGGACTAGCGGCGAACACCGGGGAGCTGTTTTTT.

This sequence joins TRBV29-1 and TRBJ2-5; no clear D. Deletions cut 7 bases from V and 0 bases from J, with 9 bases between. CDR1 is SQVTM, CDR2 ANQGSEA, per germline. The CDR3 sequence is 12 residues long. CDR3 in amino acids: CSGNSNQETQYF. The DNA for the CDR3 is TGCAGCGGGAACAGTAACCAAGAGACCCAGTACTTC. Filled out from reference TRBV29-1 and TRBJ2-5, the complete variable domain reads SAVISQKPSRDICQRGTSLTIQCQVDSQVTMMFWYRQQPGQSLTLIATANQGSEATYESGFVIDKFPISRPNLTFSTLTVSNMSPEDSSIYLCSGNSNQETQYFGPGTRLLVL.

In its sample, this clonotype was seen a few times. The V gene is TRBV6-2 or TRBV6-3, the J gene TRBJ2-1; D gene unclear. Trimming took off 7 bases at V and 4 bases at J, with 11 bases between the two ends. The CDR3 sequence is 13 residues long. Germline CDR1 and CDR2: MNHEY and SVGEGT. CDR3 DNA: TGTGCCAGCACCCCGGACGTTTACAATGAGCAGTTCTTC. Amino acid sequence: CASTPDVYNEQFF.

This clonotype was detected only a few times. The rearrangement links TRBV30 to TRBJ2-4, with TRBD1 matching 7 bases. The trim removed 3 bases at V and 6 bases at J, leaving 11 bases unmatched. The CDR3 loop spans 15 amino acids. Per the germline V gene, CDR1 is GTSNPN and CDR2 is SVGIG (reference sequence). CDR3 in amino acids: CAWSLGQPDLNIQYF. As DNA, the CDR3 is TGTGCCTGGAGCCTGGGACAGCCAGACCTAAACATTCAGTACTTC.

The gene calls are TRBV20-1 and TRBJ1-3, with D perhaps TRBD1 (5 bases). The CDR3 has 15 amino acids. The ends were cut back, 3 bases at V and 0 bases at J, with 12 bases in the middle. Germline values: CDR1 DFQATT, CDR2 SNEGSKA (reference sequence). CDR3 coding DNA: TGCAGTGCTAGTAGGGGCGTCAGCTCTGGAAACACCATATATTTT. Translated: CSASRGVSSGNTIYF.

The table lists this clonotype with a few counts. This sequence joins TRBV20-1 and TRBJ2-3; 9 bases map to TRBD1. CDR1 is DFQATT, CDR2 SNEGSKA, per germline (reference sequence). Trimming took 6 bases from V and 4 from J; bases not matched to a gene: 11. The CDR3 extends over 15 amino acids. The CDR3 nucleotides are TGCAGTGCGCAGGACAGGGGAGGTGGGGCAGATACGCAGTATTTT. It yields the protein CSAQDRGGGADTQYF.

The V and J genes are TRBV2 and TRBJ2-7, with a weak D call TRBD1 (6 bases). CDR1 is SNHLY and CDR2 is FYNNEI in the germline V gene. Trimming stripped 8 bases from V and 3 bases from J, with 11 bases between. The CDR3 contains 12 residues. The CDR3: CASGGGSYEQYF. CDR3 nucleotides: TGTGCCAGCGGTGGGGGCAGCTACGAGCAGTACTTC.

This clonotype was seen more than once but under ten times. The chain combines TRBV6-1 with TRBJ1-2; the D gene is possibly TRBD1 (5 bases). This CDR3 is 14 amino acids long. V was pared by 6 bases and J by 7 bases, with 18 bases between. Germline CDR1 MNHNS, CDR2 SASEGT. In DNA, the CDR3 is TGTGCCAGCAGCAATCCCGGGGCCGGGGGTGGCTACACCTTC. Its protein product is CASSNPGAGGGYTF.

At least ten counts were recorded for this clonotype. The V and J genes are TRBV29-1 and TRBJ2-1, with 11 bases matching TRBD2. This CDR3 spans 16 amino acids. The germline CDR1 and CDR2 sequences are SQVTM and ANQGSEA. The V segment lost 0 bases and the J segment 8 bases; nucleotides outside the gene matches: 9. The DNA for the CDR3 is TGCAGCGTTGAAGATTATACTAGCGGGAGTATCGATGAGCAGTTCTTC. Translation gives CSVEDYTSGSIDEQFF.

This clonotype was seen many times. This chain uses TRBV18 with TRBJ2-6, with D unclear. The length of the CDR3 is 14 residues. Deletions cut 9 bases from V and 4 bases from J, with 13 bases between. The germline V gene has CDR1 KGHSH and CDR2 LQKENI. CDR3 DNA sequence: TGTGCCAGTACACCATCGTACGGGGCCAACGTCCTGACTTTC. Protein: CASTPSYGANVLTF.

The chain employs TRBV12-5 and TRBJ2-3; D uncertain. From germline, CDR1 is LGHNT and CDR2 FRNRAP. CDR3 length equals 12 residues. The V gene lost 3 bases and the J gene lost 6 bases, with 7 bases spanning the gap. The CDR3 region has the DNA TGTGCTAGTGGTTTACCGCGCGATACGCAGTATTTT. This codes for CASGLPRDTQYF.

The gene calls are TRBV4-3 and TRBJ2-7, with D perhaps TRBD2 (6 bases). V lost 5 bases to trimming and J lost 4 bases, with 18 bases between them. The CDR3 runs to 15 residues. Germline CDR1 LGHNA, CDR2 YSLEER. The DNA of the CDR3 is TGCGCCAGCAGCGCCCTGGAGGGGAAAAATTACGAGCAGTACTTC. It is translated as CASSALEGKNYEQYF.

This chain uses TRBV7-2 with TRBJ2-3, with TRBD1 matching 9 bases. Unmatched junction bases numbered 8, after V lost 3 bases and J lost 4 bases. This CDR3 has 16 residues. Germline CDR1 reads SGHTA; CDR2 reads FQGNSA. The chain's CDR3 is CASSFGTGRTPDTQYF. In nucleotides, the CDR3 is TGTGCCAGCAGCTTTGGGACAGGGAGGACCCCAGATACGCAGTATTTT.

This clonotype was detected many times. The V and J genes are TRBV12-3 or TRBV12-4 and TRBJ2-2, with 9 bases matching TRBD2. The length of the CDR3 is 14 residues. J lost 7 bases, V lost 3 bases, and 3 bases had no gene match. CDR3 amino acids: CASSFPREGGELFF. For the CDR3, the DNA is TGTGCCAGCAGTTTTCCGCGGGAGGGCGGGGAGCTGTTTTTT.

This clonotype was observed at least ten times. CDR3 residues: CASSPFGGISDTQYF. The CDR3 DNA follows: TGTGCCAGCAGTCCCTTCGGGGGAATCTCAGATACGCAGTATTTT. The J gene is TRBJ2-3, the V gene TRBV12-3 or TRBV12-4, with a possible D match to TRBD2 (6 bases). This CDR3 is 15 amino acids long. V was shortened by 5 bases and J by 4 bases, with 16 bases between the two germline ends.

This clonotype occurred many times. The CDR3 DNA is TGTGCCAGCAGCTCGACCCCCGGGACAGTTGAAAAACTGTTTTTT. Its protein is CASSSTPGTVEKLFF. This rearrangement joins TRBV12-3 or TRBV12-4 to TRBJ1-4; 7 bases are shared with TRBD1. V dropped 6 bases and J dropped 7; count of bases not matched to a gene: 11. The CDR3 runs 15 residues.

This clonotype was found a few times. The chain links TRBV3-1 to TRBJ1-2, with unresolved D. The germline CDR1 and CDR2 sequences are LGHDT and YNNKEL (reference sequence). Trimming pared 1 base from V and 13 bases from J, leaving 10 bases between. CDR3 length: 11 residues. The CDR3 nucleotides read TGTGCCAGCAGCCAAGGGACCCTATCCACCTTC. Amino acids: CASSQGTLSTF.

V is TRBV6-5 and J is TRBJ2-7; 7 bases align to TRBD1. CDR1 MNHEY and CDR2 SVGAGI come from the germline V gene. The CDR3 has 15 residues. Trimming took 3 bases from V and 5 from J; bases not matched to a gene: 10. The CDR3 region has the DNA TGTGCCAGCAGTTATGACACAGGGGTGGGGGACGAGCAGTACTTC. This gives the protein CASSYDTGVGDEQYF.

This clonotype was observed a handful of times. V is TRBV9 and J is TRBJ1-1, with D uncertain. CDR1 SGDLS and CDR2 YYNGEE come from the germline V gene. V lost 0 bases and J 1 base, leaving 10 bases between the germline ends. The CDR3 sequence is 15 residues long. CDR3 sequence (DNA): TGTGCCAGCAGCGTAGATTTGATGGAGAACACTGAAGCTTTCTTT. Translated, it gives CASSVDLMENTEAFF.

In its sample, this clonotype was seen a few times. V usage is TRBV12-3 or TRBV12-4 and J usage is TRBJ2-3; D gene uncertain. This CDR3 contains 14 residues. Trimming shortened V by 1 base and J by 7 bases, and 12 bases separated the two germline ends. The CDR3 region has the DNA TGTGCCAGCAGTTTAGGTGGCGGTTCCAATACGCAGTATTTT. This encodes CASSLGGGSNTQYF.